This T cell receptor beta chain was captured in a study of vaccination effects on CD4 cells after COVID-19. The wider study: A density of about 2 million PBMC per well was used; these cells were cultured with roughly 10 IU/ml IL-2 and roughly 10 ug/ml peptides. Study observations and caveats: Late post-vaccination, clones induced by infection and those induced by vaccine underwent marked clonal contraction.

Culturing for about 10 days preceded CD4+ T cell isolation. Subjects were given two BNT162b2 or mRNA-1273 vaccine doses. On days 3 and 7, fresh IL-2 medium replaced half the medium. Using immunoSEQ multiplex PCR, the repertoire was profiled, and TCRdb retains in-frame clones only, with some absent. The sample records more than 60,000 clones, 70% to 85% being singletons. About this clone itself: Antigen unknown.

The germline V gene encodes CDR1 KGHSH and CDR2 LQKENI. V lost 8 bases, J lost 4 bases, and 12 bases lay in between. The CDR3 consists of 13 residues. This TCR was sampled from a human donor who received a COVID-19 vaccine. The rearrangement uses TRBV18 and TRBJ1-5; D remains ambiguous. Sample: CD4+ T cells from PBMCs cultured without peptide, taken after COVID-19 vaccination. The CDR3, as DNA: TGTGCCAGCACCCCGGGAGAGAATCAGCCCCAGCATTTT. This gives the protein CASTPGENQPQHF. The variable domain in full, completed from reference TRBV18 and TRBJ1-5, reads NAGVMQNPRHLVRRRGQEARLRCSPMKGHSHVYWYRQLPEEGLKFMVYLQKENIIDESGMPKERFSAEFPKEGPSILRIQQVVRGDSAAYFCASTPGENQPQHFGDGTRLSIL.